This T cell receptor (beta chain) was sequenced for a study of T-cell reconstitution after alpha-beta-depleted transplantation in children. Germline V gene data show CDR1 as SGDLS and CDR2 as YYNGEE. The V and J ends lost 3 bases and 6 bases respectively, with 13 bases between them. The CDR3 extends over 13 amino acids. Researchers prepared the TCRbeta library using unique molecular identifiers, the study reports. Each CDR3 protein is one row after TCRdb ran MiXCR on the PCR reads. Counted here are roughly 310,000 distinct CDR3 sequences, around 25% occurring once; the ten biggest clones make up approximately 11%.

This chain links TRBV9 with TRBJ2-7; TRBD1 might be the D (6 bases). The receptor was derived from a male patient between 5 and 17 years old who had a stem cell transplant for acute lymphoblastic leukemia, so the T cells may come from the graft donor. Here the sequenced sample was PBMCs, mostly from graft donor cells, taken 180 days after TCRalphabeta/CD19-depleted stem cell transplant. CDR3 sequence (DNA): TGTGCCAGCAGCGCCGGGACAAGAGGCGAGCAGTACTTC. Residues: CASSAGTRGEQYF.